This entry describes one TCR beta chain. The data were obtained in a study of blood T cell repertoires in COVID-19. The wider study: COVID-19 samples from acute and convalescent phases originated in the United States, Italy and Spain. From T cells, B-cell-depleted T cells, or PBMCs came the material, which was cDNA or gDNA.

In the study's own analysis: Amplification of reference gene primers was used by the study to estimate nucleated cell counts. Sequencing was performed with immunoSEQ multiplex PCR; in TCRdb, only in-frame clones are kept and a portion is missing. V, J and clone size derive from that table, while D and trimming were established from the DNA sequence. This sample carries a few hundred thousand clones, around nine tenths of them seen once, and the ten largest clones take around 2.7%. The CDR3 contains 13 residues. The ends were cut back, 6 bases at V and 2 bases at J, with 8 bases in the middle. The source material was peripheral blood. The rearrangement links TRBV12-3 or TRBV12-4 to TRBJ1-5; D unclear. The source of this sequence is a man between 60 and 75 years old with acute or convalescent COVID-19. The DNA for the CDR3 is TGTGCCAGCAGCCAGCGGGGCAATCAGCCCCAGCATTTT. It yields the protein CASSQRGNQPQHF.